This TCR beta chain originates from a study of blood T cell repertoires in COVID-19. Whole-study context: Material from acute and convalescent COVID-19 was sourced from the United States, Italy and Spain. T cells, B-cell-depleted T cells, or PBMCs supplied cDNA or gDNA.

Germline assignment: CDR1 GTSNPN and CDR2 SVGIG (reference sequence). Trimming left V 0 bases short and J 5 bases short, with 5 bases between. The CDR3 runs 12 residues. Original processing methods: Nucleated cell counts were estimated from reference gene primer amplification. Clones were read by immunoSEQ multiplex PCR, and TCRdb kept only the in-frame ones, dropping some. V and J calls and clone size follow that table, whereas D and trimming were derived from the DNA. The table has 200,000 to 250,000 clones, about 88% seen once. Sample: peripheral blood. V gene TRBV30 combines with J gene TRBJ2-1; D is unclear. The sequence was obtained from a man aged 35-49 years with acute or convalescent COVID-19. The CDR3 spells CAWSVYNNEQFF. The CDR3 DNA is TGTGCCTGGAGTGTTTATAACAATGAGCAGTTCTTC.